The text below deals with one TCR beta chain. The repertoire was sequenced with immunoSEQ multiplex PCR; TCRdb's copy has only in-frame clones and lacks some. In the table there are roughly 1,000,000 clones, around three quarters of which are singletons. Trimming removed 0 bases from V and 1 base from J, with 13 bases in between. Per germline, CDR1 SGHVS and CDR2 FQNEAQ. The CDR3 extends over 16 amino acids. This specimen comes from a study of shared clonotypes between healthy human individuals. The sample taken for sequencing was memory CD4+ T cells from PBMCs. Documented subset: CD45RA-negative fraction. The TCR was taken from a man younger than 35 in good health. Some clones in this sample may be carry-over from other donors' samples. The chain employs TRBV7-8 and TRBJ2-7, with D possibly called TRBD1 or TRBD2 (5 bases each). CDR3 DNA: TGTGCCAGCAGCTTAGCGCCTCGGGACGAGTCCTACGAGCAGTACTTC. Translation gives CASSLAPRDESYEQYF. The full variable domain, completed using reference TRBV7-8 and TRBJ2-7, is GAGVSQSPRYKVAKRGQDVALRCDPISGHVSLFWYQQALGQGPEFLTYFQNEAQLDKSGLPSDRFFAERPEGSVSTLKIQRTQQEDSAVYLCASSLAPRDESYEQYFGPGTRLTVT.